Listed below are T cell receptor beta chains from one sample, sequenced in a study of T cells in narcolepsy. This table comes from immunoSEQ multiplex PCR, and its TCRdb copy is limited to in-frame clones, with some not included. Here the sample spans some 33,000 clones, about nine tenths being singletons. Sequenced: CD45RA- memory CD4+ T cells from PBMCs. The receptors stem from a human donor with narcolepsy. CDR3s leave out the opening cysteine and the closing phenylalanine or tryptophan.

j_call: TRBJ1-4
cdr3_length: 13
v_call: TRBV28
cdr3_aa: ASTTTGEVREKLF

j_call: TRBJ1-5
cdr3_length: 11
v_call: TRBV7-2
cdr3_aa: ASSYRGHQPQH

j_call: TRBJ1-5
cdr3_length: 12
v_call: TRBV6-5
cdr3_aa: ASSYPAGNQPQH

j_call: TRBJ2-4
cdr3_length: 13
v_call: TRBV7-9
cdr3_aa: ASSLTLLAKNIQY

j_call: TRBJ1-3
cdr3_length: 15
v_call: TRBV4-1
cdr3_aa: ASSQTLPPGYQNTIY

j_call: TRBJ2-1
cdr3_length: 18
v_call: TRBV4-1
cdr3_aa: ASSQEVGGPFSSSYNEQF

j_call: TRBJ2-1
cdr3_length: 11
v_call: TRBV29-1
cdr3_aa: SVDSGSYNEQF

j_call: TRBJ2-2
cdr3_length: 12
v_call: TRBV5-6
cdr3_aa: ASRHYRGTGELF

j_call: TRBJ1-1
cdr3_length: 12
v_call: TRBV7-9
cdr3_aa: ASSRTGGNTEAF

j_call: TRBJ2-1
cdr3_length: 10
v_call: TRBV5-1
cdr3_aa: ASRPSWGEQF

j_call: TRBJ1-2
cdr3_length: 11
v_call: TRBV7-9
cdr3_aa: ASSGGGPHGYT

j_call: TRBJ2-1
cdr3_length: 14
v_call: TRBV27
cdr3_aa: ASMRGGTSSYNEQF

j_call: TRBJ1-5
cdr3_length: 12
v_call: TRBV11-2
cdr3_aa: ASSLDSYNQPQH

j_call: TRBJ2-1
cdr3_length: 13
v_call: TRBV5-6
cdr3_aa: ASSLGHTGYNEQF

j_call: TRBJ2-1
cdr3_length: 11
v_call: TRBV5-6
cdr3_aa: ASSLAGGNEQF

j_call: TRBJ1-5
cdr3_length: 12
v_call: TRBV2
cdr3_aa: ASSAGTAYQPQH

j_call: TRBJ1-5
cdr3_length: 12
v_call: TRBV27
cdr3_aa: ASSPATRNQPQH

j_call: TRBJ1-5
cdr3_length: 9
v_call: TRBV27
cdr3_aa: ASGRNQPQH

j_call: TRBJ2-7
cdr3_length: 15
v_call: TRBV6-1
cdr3_aa: ASSEVGGGLQTDEQY

j_call: TRBJ1-1
cdr3_length: 13
v_call: TRBV11-2
cdr3_aa: ASSSSDRADTEAF

j_call: TRBJ2-7
cdr3_length: 13
v_call: TRBV4-1
cdr3_aa: ASSQDPAGSGEQY

j_call: TRBJ2-3
cdr3_length: 14
v_call: TRBV18
cdr3_aa: ASSPSVGSGTDTQY

j_call: TRBJ2-3
cdr3_length: 21
v_call: TRBV28
cdr3_aa: ASSLTWAGDRPVLAGDTDTQY

j_call: TRBJ2-2
cdr3_length: 13
v_call: TRBV5-6
cdr3_aa: ASSWGGTNTGELF

j_call: TRBJ2-1
cdr3_length: 15
v_call: TRBV15
cdr3_aa: ATSRDPPTGPKGEQF

j_call: TRBJ2-7
cdr3_length: 13
v_call: TRBV29-1
cdr3_aa: SALPGKGPPYEQY

j_call: TRBJ2-1
cdr3_length: 14
v_call: TRBV4-3
cdr3_aa: ASSQGGTGIYNEQF

j_call: TRBJ2-7
cdr3_length: 14
v_call: TRBV6-6
cdr3_aa: ASSYSPQGFPGEQY

j_call: TRBJ1-2
cdr3_length: 14
v_call: TRBV7-8
cdr3_aa: ASSSLGGAPNYGYT

j_call: TRBJ1-1
cdr3_length: 11
v_call: TRBV29-1
cdr3_aa: SVAGLVNTEAF

j_call: TRBJ2-3
cdr3_length: 17
v_call: TRBV28
cdr3_aa: ASSLVWPINSLSTDTQY

j_call: TRBJ2-1
cdr3_length: 11
v_call: TRBV2
cdr3_aa: ASSDILSNEQF

j_call: TRBJ1-4
cdr3_length: 13
v_call: TRBV30
cdr3_aa: AWRGGLGGYEKLF

j_call: TRBJ1-2
cdr3_length: 11
v_call: TRBV30
cdr3_aa: AWRFGTGGGYT

j_call: TRBJ2-1
cdr3_length: 12
v_call: TRBV4-3
cdr3_aa: ASSQEGRGNEQF

j_call: TRBJ1-5
cdr3_length: 18
v_call: TRBV4-1
cdr3_aa: ASSQEGRGGQGYSNQPQH

j_call: TRBJ2-1
cdr3_length: 11
v_call: TRBV7-2
cdr3_aa: ASSFISNNEQF

j_call: TRBJ2-7
cdr3_length: 12
v_call: TRBV6-1
cdr3_aa: ASTKTGGPYEQY

j_call: TRBJ1-2
cdr3_length: 11
v_call: TRBV7-2
cdr3_aa: ASSVRQSYGYT

j_call: TRBJ2-5
cdr3_length: 14
v_call: TRBV7-2
cdr3_aa: ASSIATSGGTTTQY

j_call: TRBJ2-5
cdr3_length: 12
v_call: TRBV30
cdr3_aa: AWRNGTGAETQY

j_call: TRBJ2-1
cdr3_length: 13
v_call: TRBV6-5
cdr3_aa: ASRTSGGLYNEQF

j_call: TRBJ1-2
cdr3_length: 13
v_call: TRBV6-5
cdr3_aa: ASSPGPSGGYGYT

j_call: TRBJ2-2
cdr3_length: 9
v_call: TRBV2
cdr3_aa: ASRGGGELF

j_call: TRBJ2-1
cdr3_length: 14
v_call: TRBV27
cdr3_aa: ASSRQRQGIRNEQF